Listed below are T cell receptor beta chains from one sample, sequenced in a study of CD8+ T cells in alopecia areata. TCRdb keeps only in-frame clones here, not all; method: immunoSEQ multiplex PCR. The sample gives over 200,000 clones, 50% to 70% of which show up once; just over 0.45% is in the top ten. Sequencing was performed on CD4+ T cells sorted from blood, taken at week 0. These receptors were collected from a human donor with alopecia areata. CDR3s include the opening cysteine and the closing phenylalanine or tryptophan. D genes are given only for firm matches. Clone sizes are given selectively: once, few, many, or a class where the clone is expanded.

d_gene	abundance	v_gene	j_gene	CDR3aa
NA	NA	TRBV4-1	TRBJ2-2	CASSQDLGLRGELFF
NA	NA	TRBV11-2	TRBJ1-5	CASSLEPGAGQPQHF
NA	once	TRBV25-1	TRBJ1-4	CASSEAEARPTNEKLFF
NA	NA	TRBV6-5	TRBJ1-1	CASSWDTGDTEAFF
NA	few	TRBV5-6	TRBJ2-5	CASTQRVETQYF
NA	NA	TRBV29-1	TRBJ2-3	CSAVDGDGSTDTQYF
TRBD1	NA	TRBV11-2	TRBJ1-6	CASSSTGTGSSPLHF
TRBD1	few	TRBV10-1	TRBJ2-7	CASREGQGPYEQYF
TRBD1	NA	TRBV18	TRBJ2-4	CASSPQGQGAKNIQYF
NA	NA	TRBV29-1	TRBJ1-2	CSVGRGEDYGYTF
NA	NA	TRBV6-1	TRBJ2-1	CASSPQGNNEQFF
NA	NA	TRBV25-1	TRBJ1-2	CASSTQRSYTF
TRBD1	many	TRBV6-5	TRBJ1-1	CASRVTGGTEAFF
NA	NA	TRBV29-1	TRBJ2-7	CSVGGVNEQYF
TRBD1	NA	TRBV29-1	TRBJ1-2	CSVSTGVYGYTF
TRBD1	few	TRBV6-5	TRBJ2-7	CASRTGDEQYF
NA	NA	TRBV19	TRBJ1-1	CASSTDIPNTEAFF
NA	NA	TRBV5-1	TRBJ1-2	CASSFSRAGYGYTF